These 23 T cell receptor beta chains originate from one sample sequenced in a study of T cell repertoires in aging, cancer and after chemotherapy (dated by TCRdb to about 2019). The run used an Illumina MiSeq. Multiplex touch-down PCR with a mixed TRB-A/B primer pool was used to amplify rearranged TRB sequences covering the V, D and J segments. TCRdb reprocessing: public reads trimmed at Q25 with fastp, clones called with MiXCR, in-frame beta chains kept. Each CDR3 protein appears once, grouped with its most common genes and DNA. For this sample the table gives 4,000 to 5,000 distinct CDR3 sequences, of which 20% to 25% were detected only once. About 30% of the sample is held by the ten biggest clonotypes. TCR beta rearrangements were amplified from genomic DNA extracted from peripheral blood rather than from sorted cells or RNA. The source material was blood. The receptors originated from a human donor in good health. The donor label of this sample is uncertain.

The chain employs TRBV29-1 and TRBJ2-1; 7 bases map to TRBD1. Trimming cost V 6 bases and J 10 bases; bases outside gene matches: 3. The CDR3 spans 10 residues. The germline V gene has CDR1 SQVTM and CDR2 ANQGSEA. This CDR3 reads CSVRQGEQFF. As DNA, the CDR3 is TGCAGCGTCAGACAGGGCGAGCAGTTCTTC.

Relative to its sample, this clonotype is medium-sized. The CDR3 nucleotides are TGCAGCGTTGCGGGGCCAGGATCCCTCTACGAGCAGTACTTC. Its protein is CSVAGPGSLYEQYF. The chain employs TRBV29-1 and TRBJ2-7, with D perhaps given as TRBD1 or TRBD2 (5 bases each). This CDR3 has 14 residues. The germline gives CDR1 SQVTM, CDR2 ANQGSEA. V was shortened by 4 bases and J by 3 bases, with 16 bases between the two germline ends.

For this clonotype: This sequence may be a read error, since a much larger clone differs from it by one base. The CDR3 nucleotides are TGTGCCGGTAGTGGGACAGAAGCTGGGAAAAACATTCAGTACTTC. This codes for CAGSGTEAGKNIQYF. This rearrangement joins TRBV19 to TRBJ2-4, with 7 bases that match TRBD1. CDR1 LNHDA and CDR2 SQIVND come from the germline V gene (reference sequence). This CDR3 contains 15 residues.

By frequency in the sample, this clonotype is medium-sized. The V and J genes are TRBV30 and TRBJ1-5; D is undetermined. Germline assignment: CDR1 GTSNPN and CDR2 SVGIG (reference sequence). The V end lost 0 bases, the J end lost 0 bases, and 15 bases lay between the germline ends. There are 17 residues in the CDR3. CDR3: CAWSVKSWLNSNQPQHF. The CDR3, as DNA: TGTGCCTGGAGTGTAAAGTCTTGGCTGAATAGCAATCAGCCCCAGCATTTT.

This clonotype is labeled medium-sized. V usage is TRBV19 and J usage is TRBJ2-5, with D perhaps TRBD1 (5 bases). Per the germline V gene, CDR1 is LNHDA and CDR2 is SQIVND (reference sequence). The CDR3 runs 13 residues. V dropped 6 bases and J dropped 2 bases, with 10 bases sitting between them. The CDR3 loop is CASRDNGQETQYF. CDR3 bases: TGTGCCAGTAGGGACAACGGACAAGAGACCCAGTACTTC.

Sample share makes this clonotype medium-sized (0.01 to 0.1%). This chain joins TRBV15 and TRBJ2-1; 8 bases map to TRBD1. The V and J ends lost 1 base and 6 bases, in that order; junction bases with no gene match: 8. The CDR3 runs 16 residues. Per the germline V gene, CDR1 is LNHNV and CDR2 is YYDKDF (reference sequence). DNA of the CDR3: TGTGCCACCAGCAGAGTAGGGACAGGTTCGGGCAATGAGCAGTTCTTC. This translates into CATSRVGTGSGNEQFF.

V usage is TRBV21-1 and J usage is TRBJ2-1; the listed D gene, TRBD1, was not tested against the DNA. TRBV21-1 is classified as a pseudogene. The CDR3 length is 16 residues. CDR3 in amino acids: CASRYRDRSSYNEQFF. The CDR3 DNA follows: TGTGCCAGCAGGTATCGGGACAGGAGCTCCTACAATGAGCAGTTCTTC.

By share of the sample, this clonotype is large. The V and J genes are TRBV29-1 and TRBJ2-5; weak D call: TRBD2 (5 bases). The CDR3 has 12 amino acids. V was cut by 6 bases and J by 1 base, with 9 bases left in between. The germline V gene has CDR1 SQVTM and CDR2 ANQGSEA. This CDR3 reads CSVHRGQETQYF. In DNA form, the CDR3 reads TGCAGCGTCCACCGGGGCCAAGAGACCCAGTACTTC.

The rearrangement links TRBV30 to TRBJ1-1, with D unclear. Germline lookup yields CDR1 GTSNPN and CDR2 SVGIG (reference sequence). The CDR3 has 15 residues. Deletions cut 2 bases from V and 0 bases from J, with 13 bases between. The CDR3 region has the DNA TGTGCCTGGAGTTTACCGGGTTCCATGAACACTGAAGCTTTCTTT. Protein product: CAWSLPGSMNTEAFF.

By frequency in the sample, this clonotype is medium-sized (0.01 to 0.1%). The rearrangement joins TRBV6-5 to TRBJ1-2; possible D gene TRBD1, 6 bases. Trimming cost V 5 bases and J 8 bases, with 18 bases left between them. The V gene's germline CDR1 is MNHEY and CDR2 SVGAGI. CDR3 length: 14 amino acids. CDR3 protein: CASSPSPGQGGYTF. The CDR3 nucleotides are TGTGCCAGCAGTCCAAGTCCGGGACAAGGAGGCTACACCTTC.

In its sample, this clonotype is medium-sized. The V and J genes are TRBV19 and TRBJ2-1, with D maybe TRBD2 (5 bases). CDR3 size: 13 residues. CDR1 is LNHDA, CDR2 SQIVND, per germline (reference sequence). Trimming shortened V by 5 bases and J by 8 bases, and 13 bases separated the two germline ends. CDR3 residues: CASSRLIGYEQFF. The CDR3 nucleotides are TGTGCCAGTAGTCGACTAATTGGGTATGAGCAGTTCTTC.

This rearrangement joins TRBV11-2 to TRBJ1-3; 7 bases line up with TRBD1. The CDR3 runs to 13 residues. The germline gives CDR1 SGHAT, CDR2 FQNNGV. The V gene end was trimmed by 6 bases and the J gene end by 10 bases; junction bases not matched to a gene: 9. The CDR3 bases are TGTGCCAGCAGGGGGGGACAGCGGATGACCATATATTTT. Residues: CASRGGQRMTIYF.

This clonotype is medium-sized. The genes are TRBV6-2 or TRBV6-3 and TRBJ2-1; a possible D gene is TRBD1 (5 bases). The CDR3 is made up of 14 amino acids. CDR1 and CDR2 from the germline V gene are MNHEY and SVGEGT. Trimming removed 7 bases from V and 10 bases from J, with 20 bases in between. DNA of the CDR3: TGTGCCAGCATGGAAACTTGGGGCCCCGCGGAGCAGTTCTTC. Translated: CASMETWGPAEQFF.

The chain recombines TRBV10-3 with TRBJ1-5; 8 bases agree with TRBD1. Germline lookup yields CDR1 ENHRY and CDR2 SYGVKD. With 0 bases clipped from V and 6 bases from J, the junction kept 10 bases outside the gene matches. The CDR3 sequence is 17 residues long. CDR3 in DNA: TGTGCCATCAGTGAGTCGACCGCCGACAGGGGAAGTCAGCCCCAGCATTTT. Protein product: CAISESTADRGSQPQHF.

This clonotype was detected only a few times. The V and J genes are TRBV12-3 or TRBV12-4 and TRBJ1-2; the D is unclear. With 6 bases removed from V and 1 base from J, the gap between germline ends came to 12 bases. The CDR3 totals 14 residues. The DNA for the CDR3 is TGTGCCAGCAGCCGTGGGCCGCTTAACTATGGCTACACCTTC. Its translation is CASSRGPLNYGYTF.

The CDR3 loop is CATGRGGGYNEQFF. CDR3 coding DNA: TGTGCCACCGGGCGGGGGGGCGGCTACAATGAGCAGTTCTTC. The chain carries TRBV24-1 and TRBJ2-1; 9 nucleotides line up with TRBD2. This CDR3 has 14 residues. The germline V gene encodes CDR1 KGHDR and CDR2 SFDVKD. V shed 9 bases and J 3 bases; nucleotides not matched to a gene: 5.

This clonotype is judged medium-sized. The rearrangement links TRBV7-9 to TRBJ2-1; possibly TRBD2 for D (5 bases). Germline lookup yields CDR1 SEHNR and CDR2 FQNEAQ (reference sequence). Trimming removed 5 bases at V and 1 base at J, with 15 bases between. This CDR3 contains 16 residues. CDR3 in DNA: TGTGCCAGCAGCGGCCACCAGAGGGATTCCTACAATGAGCAGTTCTTC. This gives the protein CASSGHQRDSYNEQFF.

The CDR3 DNA sequence: TGCAGTGCTAGAGATAGCGGGAGGGCCGGGGAGACCCAGTACTTC. It is translated as CSARDSGRAGETQYF. The chain is built from TRBV20-1 and TRBJ2-5; 11 bases are a match to TRBD2. This CDR3 is built from 15 residues. Germline-derived CDR1 and CDR2 are DFQATT and SNEGSKA (reference sequence). V lost 0 bases and J lost 5; bases outside the gene matches: 5.

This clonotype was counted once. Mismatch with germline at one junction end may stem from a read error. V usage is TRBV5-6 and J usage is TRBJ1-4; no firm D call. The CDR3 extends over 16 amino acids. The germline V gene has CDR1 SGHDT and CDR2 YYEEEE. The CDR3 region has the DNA TGCGCCAGCAGCTTGTTCACGGCAGTCGGTAATGAAAAACTGTTTTTT. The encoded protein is CASSLFTAVGNEKLFF.

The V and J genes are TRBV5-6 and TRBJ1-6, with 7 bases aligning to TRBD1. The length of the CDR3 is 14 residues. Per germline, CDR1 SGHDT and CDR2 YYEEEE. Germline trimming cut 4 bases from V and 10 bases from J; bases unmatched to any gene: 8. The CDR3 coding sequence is TGTGCCAGCAGCGTGGGACAGATGGGATCACCCCTCCACTTT. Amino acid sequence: CASSVGQMGSPLHF.

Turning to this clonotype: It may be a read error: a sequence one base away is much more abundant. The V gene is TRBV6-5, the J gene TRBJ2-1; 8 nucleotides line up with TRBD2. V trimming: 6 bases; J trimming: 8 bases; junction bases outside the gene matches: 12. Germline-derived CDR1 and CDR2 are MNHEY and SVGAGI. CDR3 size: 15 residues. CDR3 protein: CASSPGGGSWYEQFF. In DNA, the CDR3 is TGTGCCAGCAGCCCCGGGGGGGGCTCTTGGTATGAGCAGTTCTTC.

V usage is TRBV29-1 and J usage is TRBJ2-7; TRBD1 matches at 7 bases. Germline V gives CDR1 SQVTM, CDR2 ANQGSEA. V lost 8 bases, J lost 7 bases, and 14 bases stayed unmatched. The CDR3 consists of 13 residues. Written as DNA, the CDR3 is TGCAGCTCACCCGGGACAGCCGGCGGGGAGCAGTACTTC. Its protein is CSSPGTAGGEQYF.

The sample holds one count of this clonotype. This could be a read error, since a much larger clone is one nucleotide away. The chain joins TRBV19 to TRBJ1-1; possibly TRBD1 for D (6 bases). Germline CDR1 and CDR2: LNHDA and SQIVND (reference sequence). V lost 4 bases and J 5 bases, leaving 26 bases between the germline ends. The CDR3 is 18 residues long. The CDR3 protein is CASSTGLLAVRGLTEAFF. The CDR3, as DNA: TGTGCCAGTAGTACCGGTCTTCTTGCCGTCAGGGGATTGACTGAAGCTTTCTTT. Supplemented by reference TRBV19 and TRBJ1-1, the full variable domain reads DGGITQSPKYLFRKEGQNVTLSCEQNLNHDAMYWYRQDPGQGLRLIYYSQIVNDFQKGDIAEGYSVSREKKESFPLTVTSAQKNPTAFYLCASSTGLLAVRGLTEAFFGQGTRLTVV.